These T cell receptor beta chains were read from a single sample in a study of T cell responses to AZD1222 COVID-19 vaccine. The repertoire was sequenced with immunoSEQ multiplex PCR; TCRdb's copy has only in-frame clones and lacks some. The sample consists of under 150,000 clones, 87% of them appearing once. The specimen comprised peripheral blood, sampled on day 0 of AZD1222 vaccination. Receptors originate from an adult in good health. Both conserved end residues are part of each CDR3. The D gene is left open where the match is weak. Only part of the rows carry a size: once, few, many, or a class if the clone is expanded.

-	-	TRBV19	TRBJ1-5	TGTGCCAGTAGTGAGGGGTCACGGGGTGGGCTTCAGCCCCAGCATTTT	CASSEGSRGGLQPQHF
-	-	TRBV6-5	TRBJ1-1	TGTGCCAGCAGTTACTCGAGGAACGAAGCTTTCTTT	CASSYSRNEAFF
-	-	TRBV5-1	TRBJ1-1	TGCGCCAGCAGCCGCCCAGGGGTGGCTGAAGCTTTCTTT	CASSRPGVAEAFF
-	TRBD1	TRBV18	TRBJ2-1	TGTGCCAGCTCACCCCGACAGGGGGTGGGGGGTAATGAGCAGTTCTTC	CASSPRQGVGGNEQFF
-	TRBD1	TRBV5-4	TRBJ2-5	TGTGCCAGCAGCTCCGGGACAGGGGGTTCGGAGACCCAGTACTTC	CASSSGTGGSETQYF
-	TRBD1	TRBV5-6	TRBJ1-6	TGTGCCAGCAGCCTACTTGACAGGGTGGCTTCACCCCTCCACTTT	CASSLLDRVASPLHF
-	TRBD1	TRBV10-3	TRBJ1-1	TGTGCCGCCCGGCCCCGGACAGGGGCAAATTTGAACACTGAAGCTTTCTTT	CAARPRTGANLNTEAFF
once	TRBD1	TRBV9	TRBJ2-2	TGTGCCAGCAGCATTCGGACAGGGGTTACCGGGGAGCTGTTTTTT	CASSIRTGVTGELFF
-	-	TRBV2	TRBJ2-2	TGTGCCAGCAATGGGGCAGGATCTTCCGGGGAGCTGTTTTTT	CASNGAGSSGELFF
once	-	TRBV6-1	TRBJ1-2	TGTGCCAGCAGTGAAGATCCTTCAGGGAGGGGCTACACCTTC	CASSEDPSGRGYTF
-	-	TRBV3-1/TRBV3-2	TRBJ2-2	TGTGCCAGCAGCCAAGTGACCCCCGGGGAGCTGTTTTTT	CASSQVTPGELFF
-	TRBD1	TRBV6-5	TRBJ1-2	TGTGCCAGCAATCGGGACAGGGAGTCTGGCTACACCTTC	CASNRDRESGYTF
-	-	TRBV7-2	TRBJ1-2	TGTGCCAGCAGCTTGAGCTACGGGCAGCAATATGGCTACACCTTC	CASSLSYGQQYGYTF
-	-	TRBV20-1	TRBJ2-7	TGCAGTGCGGATCAGGGGTACGAGCAGTACTTC	CSADQGYEQYF
-	-	TRBV13	TRBJ2-5	TGTGCCAGCAGTTCGCCGGGTCCCCAAGAGACCCAGTACTTC	CASSSPGPQETQYF
-	TRBD2	TRBV27	TRBJ2-7	TGTGCCAGCAGTTCGGGACTAGCGGGGTCGTTATACGAGCAGTACTTC	CASSSGLAGSLYEQYF
-	TRBD2	TRBV3-1/TRBV3-2	TRBJ2-1	TGTGCCAGCAGCCAAGTGATAGCGGGCTACAATGAGCAGTTCTTC	CASSQVIAGYNEQFF
-	-	TRBV7-3	TRBJ1-6	TGTGCCAGCAGCCCCAGGGGAGGAAATTCACCCCTCCACTTT	CASSPRGGNSPLHF
-	-	TRBV4-1	TRBJ1-3	TGCGCCAGCAGCCAAGCGGTCCGGGTCTCTGGAAACACCATATATTTT	CASSQAVRVSGNTIYF
-	-	TRBV28	TRBJ1-5	TGTGCCAGCTCATCTGCAAACAATCAGCCCCAGCATTTT	CASSSANNQPQHF